These 22 T cell receptor beta chains came from one sample sequenced in a study of T cell repertoires in aging, cancer and after chemotherapy. Peripheral blood genomic DNA, not sorted cells or RNA, was the template. TRB rearrangements spanning V, D and J were amplified using mixed TRB-A/B primers. TCRdb redid the calling of the multiplex PCR reads with MiXCR, one entry per CDR3 protein. The data hold approximately 2,500 distinct CDR3 sequences, with roughly 25% observed a single time. The source material was blood. The receptor source for this set is a human donor with a solid tumor.

The chain joins TRBV12-3 or TRBV12-4 to TRBJ2-3; possible D gene TRBD2, 6 bases. The CDR3 extends over 15 amino acids. Trimming removed 5 bases from V and 2 bases from J, with 14 bases in between. CDR3 protein: CASSQRLGPTDTQYF. The CDR3 region has the DNA TGTGCCAGCAGTCAACGACTAGGACCCACAGATACGCAGTATTTT.

V usage is TRBV7-2 and J usage is TRBJ2-3, with TRBD2 identical over 8 bases. CDR1 and CDR2 from the germline V gene are SGHTA and FQGNSA. The CDR3 sequence is 16 residues long. V lost 3 bases to trimming and J lost 4 bases; unmatched junction nucleotides: 9. The CDR3 sequence is CASSFIGGRLADTQYF. The CDR3 bases are TGTGCCAGCAGCTTTATCGGCGGGAGGTTAGCAGATACGCAGTATTTT.

The chain recombines TRBV20-1 with TRBJ1-1, with TRBD1 matching over 9 bases. Germline trimming cut 6 bases from V and 1 base from J; bases unmatched to any gene: 15. CDR3 size: 17 residues. CDR1 DFQATT and CDR2 SNEGSKA come from the germline V gene (reference sequence). CDR3 DNA: TGCAGTGCCAAAGAGGAGACCGGGACAGGGAAGAACACTGAAGCTTTCTTT. Translation: CSAKEETGTGKNTEAFF.

This clonotype was detected only a few times. V usage is TRBV7-3 and J usage is TRBJ2-7; D gene uncertain. V gave up 2 bases and J gave up 4 bases, with 9 bases separating them. This CDR3 contains 13 residues. From germline, CDR1 is SGHTA and CDR2 FQGTGA. The DNA of the CDR3 is TGTGCCAGCAGCTTAGACTCCGTTTACGAGCAGTACTTC. Amino acid sequence: CASSLDSVYEQYF.

A word on this clonotype: Possible read error: a much larger clone is one base away. The chain is built from TRBV19 and TRBJ2-7; unclear D gene. The CDR3 runs 14 residues. CDR1 and CDR2 from the germline V gene are LNHDA and SQIVND (reference sequence). Trimming stripped 9 bases from V and 1 base from J, with 16 bases between. The DNA of the CDR3 is TGTGCCAGCCGCATCGTTGGGTCGTCCTACGAGCAGTACTTC. Its protein is CASRIVGSSYEQYF. Looking up the rest from reference TRBV19 and TRBJ2-7 gives the full variable domain: DGGITQSPKYLFRKEGQNVTLSCEQNLNHDAMYWYRQDPGQGLRLIYYSQIVNDFQKGDIAEGYSVSREKKESFPLTVTSAQKNPTAFYLCASRIVGSSYEQYFGPGTRLTVT.

This clonotype was seen a few times. The rearrangement uses TRBV6-6 and TRBJ1-5; TRBD1 aligns across 7 bases. Germline V gene sequence: CDR1 MNHNY, CDR2 SVGAGI (reference sequence). The CDR3 has 14 residues. V trimming: 4 bases; J trimming: 2 bases; junction bases outside the gene matches: 2. The CDR3 DNA sequence: TGTGCCAGCAGTTTAGGACAGGGCAATCAGCCCCAGCATTTT. Translating gives CASSLGQGNQPQHF.

This clonotype is categorized as large. The V call is TRBV7-6, the J call TRBJ2-2; D is possibly TRBD2 (6 bases). This CDR3 comprises 16 residues. Germline assignment: CDR1 SGHVS and CDR2 FNYEAQ. V was trimmed by 4 bases and J by 7 bases, leaving 19 bases between them. The CDR3 here is CASSSNPGSVGGELFF. CDR3 DNA sequence: TGTGCCAGCAGCTCAAATCCCGGGAGCGTGGGCGGGGAGCTGTTTTTT. The full variable domain, in which reference TRBV7-6 and TRBJ2-2 provide the parts outside the CDR3, is GAGVSQSPRYKVTKRGQDVALRCDPISGHVSLYWYRQALGQGPEFLTYFNYEAQQDKSGLPNDRFSAERPEGSISTLTIQRTEQRDSAMYRCASSSNPGSVGGELFFGEGSRLTVL.

This chain joins TRBV20-1 and TRBJ2-7; 13 bases align to TRBD2. The CDR3 spans 14 residues. Looked up from germline, CDR1 is DFQATT and CDR2 is SNEGSKA (reference sequence). Trimming removed 3 bases from V and 2 bases from J; junction bases left unmatched: 1. The CDR3 DNA is TGCAGTGCTAGTGGGACTAGCGGGGCCTACGAGCAGTACTTC. Protein: CSASGTSGAYEQYF.

This clonotype has only a few counts. This chain links TRBV20-1 with TRBJ1-1, with D tentatively TRBD1 (6 bases). The length of the CDR3 is 13 residues. With 3 bases removed from V and 0 bases from J, the gap between germline ends came to 8 bases. The germline V gene encodes CDR1 DFQATT and CDR2 SNEGSKA (reference sequence). CDR3 coding DNA: TGCAGTGCTAGCCGGGGGCTGAACACTGAAGCTTTCTTT. Amino acids: CSASRGLNTEAFF.

The table lists this clonotype with a few counts. The rearrangement uses TRBV20-1 and TRBJ2-7; D remains unclear. V lost 6 bases to trimming and J lost 3 bases, with 12 bases between them. Germline-derived CDR1 and CDR2 are DFQATT and SNEGSKA (reference sequence). The length of the CDR3 is 12 residues. The CDR3 region is CSALRSLYEQYF. CDR3 coding DNA: TGCAGTGCCCTTCGTAGCCTCTACGAGCAGTACTTC.

This clonotype occurred a few times. V gene TRBV24-1 combines with J gene TRBJ2-7; TRBD2 agrees at 8 bases. Per the germline V gene, CDR1 is KGHDR and CDR2 is SFDVKD. V lost 7 bases and J lost 4; bases outside the gene matches: 8. The CDR3 totals 14 residues. CDR3 DNA sequence: TGTGCCACCAGAGTTACTAGCGGAAATTACGAGCAGTACTTC. Amino acids: CATRVTSGNYEQYF.

This clonotype was seen more than once but under ten times. The gene calls are TRBV12-3 or TRBV12-4 and TRBJ2-5; D is uncertain. The CDR3 is made up of 11 amino acids. V was trimmed by 10 bases and J by 7 bases, leaving 13 bases between them. In DNA form, the CDR3 reads TGTGCCACTTCCCTTGGCGGGACCCAGTACTTC. It specifies CATSLGGTQYF.

The rearrangement uses TRBV7-6 and TRBJ2-3; D unclear. This CDR3 comprises 18 residues. V gave up 2 bases and J gave up 2 bases, with 20 bases separating them. CDR1 and CDR2 from the germline V gene are SGHVS and FNYEAQ. The CDR3 coding sequence is TGTGCCAGCAGCTTAAACCAGTTGGCAGGCGGTTCCACAGATACGCAGTATTTT. This gives the protein CASSLNQLAGGSTDTQYF.

Relative to its sample, this clonotype is large. The rearrangement joins TRBV6-1 to TRBJ1-2, with D unclear. Trimming pared 1 base from V and 1 base from J, leaving 4 bases between. The CDR3 totals 13 residues. Germline lookup yields CDR1 MNHNS and CDR2 SASEGT. The CDR3 loop is CASSEGNNYGYTF. CDR3 coding DNA: TGTGCCAGCAGTGAAGGCAATAACTATGGCTACACCTTC.

Relative to its sample, this clonotype is medium-sized. The rearrangement links TRBV6-6 to TRBJ1-2, with 8 nucleotides matching TRBD1. The trim removed 4 bases at V and 4 bases at J, leaving 5 bases unmatched. This CDR3 has 14 amino acids. The germline V gene encodes CDR1 MNHNY and CDR2 SVGAGI (reference sequence). The CDR3 bases are TGTGCCAGCAGTTCGTCAGGGGGCTTCTATGGCTACACCTTC. This codes for CASSSSGGFYGYTF.

This clonotype was detected a few times. The chain joins TRBV20-1 to TRBJ1-4, with a weak D call TRBD1 (5 bases). Trimming pared 3 bases from V and 8 bases from J, leaving 13 bases between. The germline V gene has CDR1 DFQATT and CDR2 SNEGSKA (reference sequence). The CDR3 has 13 residues. The CDR3 reads CSARGQGREKLFF. CDR3 nucleotides: TGCAGTGCTAGGGGGCAGGGTAGGGAAAAACTGTTTTTT.

The CDR3 DNA sequence: TGTGCCAGCAGCTTTGTCGCTAGGGGATCCCCCTACGAGCAGTACTTC. Its protein product is CASSFVARGSPYEQYF. The chain employs TRBV12-3 or TRBV12-4 and TRBJ2-7; D is perhaps TRBD1 (5 bases). V was clipped by 6 bases and J by 2 bases, with 20 bases between them. The CDR3 spans 16 residues.

By frequency in the sample, this clonotype is large (0.1 to 1%). The J gene is TRBJ1-2, the V gene TRBV29-1; 7 bases line up with TRBD1. The CDR3 covers 15 residues. Germline CDR1 SQVTM, CDR2 ANQGSEA. Trimming at V came to 0 bases and at J to 1 base, leaving 5 bases not matched to a gene. The CDR3 bases are TGCAGCGTTGAAGAACAGGGGACGCTTAACTATGGCTACACCTTC. Translation: CSVEEQGTLNYGYTF.

This clonotype is labeled large (0.1 to 1%). The V gene is TRBV19, the J gene TRBJ1-2; D is possibly TRBD1 (6 bases). The V end lost 4 bases, the J end lost 8 bases, and 20 bases lay between the germline ends. The CDR3 length is 15 residues. Germline V gives CDR1 LNHDA, CDR2 SQIVND (reference sequence). In DNA form, the CDR3 reads TGTGCCAGTAGTACACAACAACCACAGGGTCGAGGCTACACCTTC. Encoded protein: CASSTQQPQGRGYTF.

This clonotype rates as medium-sized. The chain uses TRBV7-9 and TRBJ2-7; perhaps TRBD2 as D (5 bases). Germline loops: CDR1 SEHNR, CDR2 FQNEAQ (reference sequence). This CDR3 has 14 residues. V was shortened by 5 bases and J by 3 bases, with 14 bases between the two germline ends. The CDR3: CASSQAVGIYEQYF. As DNA, the CDR3 is TGTGCCAGCAGCCAAGCGGTGGGTATCTACGAGCAGTACTTC.

This sequence joins TRBV7-9 and TRBJ2-2; the D gene is possibly TRBD2 (6 bases). The CDR3 is 15 residues long. V shed 3 bases and J shed 4 bases, with 12 bases lying between them. The V gene's germline CDR1 is SEHNR and CDR2 FQNEAQ (reference sequence). Here the CDR3 reads CASSFGTGVTGELFF. The CDR3 DNA reads TGTGCCAGCAGCTTCGGCACGGGAGTCACCGGGGAGCTGTTTTTT.

The chain links TRBV5-4 to TRBJ1-6, with 11 bases matching TRBD1. Germline loops: CDR1 SGHNT, CDR2 YYREEE (reference sequence). V trimming: 4 bases; J trimming: 10 bases; junction bases outside the gene matches: 10. The CDR3 totals 16 residues. The DNA of the CDR3 is TGTGCCAGCAGCAGGACAGGGGGCGCGGGGTGGTCACCCCTCCACTTT. Translation: CASSRTGGAGWSPLHF. Complete variable domain (other parts from reference TRBV5-4 and TRBJ1-6): ETGVTQSPTHLIKTRGQQVTLRCSSQSGHNTVSWYQQALGQGPQFIFQYYREEENGRGNFPPRFSGLQFPNYSSELNVNALELDDSALYLCASSRTGGAGWSPLHFGNGTRLTVT.